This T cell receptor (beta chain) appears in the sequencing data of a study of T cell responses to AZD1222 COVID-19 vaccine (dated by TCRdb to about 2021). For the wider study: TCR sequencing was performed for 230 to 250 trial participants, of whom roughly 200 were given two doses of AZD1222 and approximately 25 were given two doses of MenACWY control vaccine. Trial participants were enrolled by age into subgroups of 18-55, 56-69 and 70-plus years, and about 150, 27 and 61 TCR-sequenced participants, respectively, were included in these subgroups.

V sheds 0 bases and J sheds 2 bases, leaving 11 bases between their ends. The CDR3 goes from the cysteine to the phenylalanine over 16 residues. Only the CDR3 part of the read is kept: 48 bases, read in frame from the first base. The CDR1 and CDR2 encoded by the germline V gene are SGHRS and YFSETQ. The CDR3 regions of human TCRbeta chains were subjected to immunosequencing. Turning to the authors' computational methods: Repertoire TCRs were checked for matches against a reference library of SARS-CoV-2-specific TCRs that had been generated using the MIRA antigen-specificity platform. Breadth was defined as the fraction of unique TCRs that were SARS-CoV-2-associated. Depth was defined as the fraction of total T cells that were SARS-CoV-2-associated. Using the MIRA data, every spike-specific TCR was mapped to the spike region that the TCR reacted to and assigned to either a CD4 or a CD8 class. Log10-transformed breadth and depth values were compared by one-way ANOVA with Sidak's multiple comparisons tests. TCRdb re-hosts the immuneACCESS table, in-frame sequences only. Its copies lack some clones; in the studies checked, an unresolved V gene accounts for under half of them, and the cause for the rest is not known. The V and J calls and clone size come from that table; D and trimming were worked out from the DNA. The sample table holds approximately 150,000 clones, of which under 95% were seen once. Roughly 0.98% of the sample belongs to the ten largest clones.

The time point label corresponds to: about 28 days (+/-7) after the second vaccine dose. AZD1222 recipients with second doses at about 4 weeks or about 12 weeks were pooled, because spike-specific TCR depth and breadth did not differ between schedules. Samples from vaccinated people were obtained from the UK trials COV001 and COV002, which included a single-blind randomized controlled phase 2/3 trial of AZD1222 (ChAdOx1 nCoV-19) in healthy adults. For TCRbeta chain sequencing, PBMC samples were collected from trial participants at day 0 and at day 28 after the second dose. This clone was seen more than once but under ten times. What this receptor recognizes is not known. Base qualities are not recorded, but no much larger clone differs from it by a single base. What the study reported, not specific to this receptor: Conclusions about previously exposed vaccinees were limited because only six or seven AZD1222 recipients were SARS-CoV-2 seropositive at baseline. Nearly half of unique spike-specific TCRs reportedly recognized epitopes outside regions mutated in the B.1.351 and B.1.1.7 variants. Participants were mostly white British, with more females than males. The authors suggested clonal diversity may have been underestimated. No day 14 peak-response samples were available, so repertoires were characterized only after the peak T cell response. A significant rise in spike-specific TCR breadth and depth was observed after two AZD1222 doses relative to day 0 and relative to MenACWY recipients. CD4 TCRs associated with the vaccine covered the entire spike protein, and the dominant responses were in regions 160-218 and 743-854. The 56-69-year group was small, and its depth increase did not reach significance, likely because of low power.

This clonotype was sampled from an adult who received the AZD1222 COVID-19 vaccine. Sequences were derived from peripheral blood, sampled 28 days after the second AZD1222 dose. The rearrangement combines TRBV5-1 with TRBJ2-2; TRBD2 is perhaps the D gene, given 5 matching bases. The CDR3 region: CASSLATRINTGELFF. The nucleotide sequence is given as TGCGCCAGCAGCTTGGCCACTAGAATAAACACCGGGGAGCTGTTTTTT.